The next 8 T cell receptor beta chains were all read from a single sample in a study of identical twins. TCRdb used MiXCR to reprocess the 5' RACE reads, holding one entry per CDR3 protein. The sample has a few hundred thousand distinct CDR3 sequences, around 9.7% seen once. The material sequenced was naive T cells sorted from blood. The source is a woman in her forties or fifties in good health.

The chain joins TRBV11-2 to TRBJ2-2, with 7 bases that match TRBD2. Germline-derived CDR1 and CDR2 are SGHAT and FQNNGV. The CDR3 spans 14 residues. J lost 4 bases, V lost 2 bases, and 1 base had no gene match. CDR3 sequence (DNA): TGTGCCAGCAGCTTAAGGACTAGCACCGGGGAGCTGTTTTTT. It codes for CASSLRTSTGELFF.

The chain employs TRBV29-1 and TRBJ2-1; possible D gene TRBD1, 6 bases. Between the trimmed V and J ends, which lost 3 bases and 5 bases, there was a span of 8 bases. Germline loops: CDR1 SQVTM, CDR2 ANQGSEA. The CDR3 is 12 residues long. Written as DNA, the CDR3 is TGCAGCGTTGAGGGGGCCCACAATGAGCAGTTCTTC. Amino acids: CSVEGAHNEQFF.

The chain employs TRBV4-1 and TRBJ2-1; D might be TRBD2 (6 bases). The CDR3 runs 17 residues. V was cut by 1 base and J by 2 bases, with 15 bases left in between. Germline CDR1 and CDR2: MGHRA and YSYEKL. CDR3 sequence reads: CASSQGRRAGAYNEQFF. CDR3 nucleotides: TGCGCCAGCAGCCAAGGCCGTAGAGCGGGTGCCTACAATGAGCAGTTCTTC.

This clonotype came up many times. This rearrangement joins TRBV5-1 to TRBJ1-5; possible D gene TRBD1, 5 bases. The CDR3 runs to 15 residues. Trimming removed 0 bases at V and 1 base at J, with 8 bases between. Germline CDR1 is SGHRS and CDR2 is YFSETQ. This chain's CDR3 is CASSLAGGSNQPQHF. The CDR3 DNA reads TGCGCCAGCAGCTTGGCCGGGGGGAGCAATCAGCCCCAGCATTTT.

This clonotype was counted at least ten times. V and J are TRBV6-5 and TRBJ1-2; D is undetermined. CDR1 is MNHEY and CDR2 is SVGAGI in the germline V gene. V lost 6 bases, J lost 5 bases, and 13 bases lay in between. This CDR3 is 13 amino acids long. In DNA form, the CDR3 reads TGTGCCAGCAGCCTAAATCGGGCTTATGGCTACACCTTC. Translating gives CASSLNRAYGYTF.

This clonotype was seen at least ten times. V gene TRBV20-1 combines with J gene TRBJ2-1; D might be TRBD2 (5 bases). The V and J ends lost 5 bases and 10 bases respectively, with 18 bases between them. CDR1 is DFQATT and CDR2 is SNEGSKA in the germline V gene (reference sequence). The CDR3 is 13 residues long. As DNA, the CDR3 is TGCAGTGCTGTCGGGGAACAGCCAAGGGAGCAGTTCTTC. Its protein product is CSAVGEQPREQFF.

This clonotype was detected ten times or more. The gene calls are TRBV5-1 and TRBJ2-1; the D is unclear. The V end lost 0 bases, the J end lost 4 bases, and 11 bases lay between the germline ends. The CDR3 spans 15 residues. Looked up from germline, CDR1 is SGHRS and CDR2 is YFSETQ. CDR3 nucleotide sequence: TGCGCCAGCAGCTTGGTGGCGGCCCCATACAATGAGCAGTTCTTC. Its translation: CASSLVAAPYNEQFF.

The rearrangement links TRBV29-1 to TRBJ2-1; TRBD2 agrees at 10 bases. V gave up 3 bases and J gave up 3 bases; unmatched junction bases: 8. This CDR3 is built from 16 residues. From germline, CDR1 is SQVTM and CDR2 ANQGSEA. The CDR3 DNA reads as TGCAGCGTTGAGGGACTAGCGCAGGGGGTCTACAATGAGCAGTTCTTC. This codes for CSVEGLAQGVYNEQFF.